Below are 29 T cell receptor beta chains sequenced from a single sample in a study of OX40 agonist ivuxolimab in advanced cancers. Data came from immunoSEQ multiplex PCR; TCRdb stores just in-frame clones and leaves some out. This table holds about 54,000 clones, more than 85% found once. The specimen comprised CD4+ or CD8+ T cells sorted from blood, sampled in a trial of the OX40 agonist ivuxolimab. Receptor source: an adult with an advanced solid tumor such as melanoma, head and neck, liver or kidney cancer.

The chain carries TRBV7-2 and TRBJ2-3; 10 bases align to TRBD2. From germline, CDR1 is SGHTA and CDR2 FQGNSA. V lost 5 bases and J lost 6; bases outside the gene matches: 5. The CDR3 runs 14 residues. Here the CDR3 reads CASSASGRGDTQYF. For the CDR3, the DNA is TGTGCCAGCAGCGCCAGCGGGAGGGGGGATACGCAGTATTTT.

The chain recombines TRBV28 with TRBJ1-4, with a possible D match to TRBD1 (5 bases). The V gene's germline CDR1 is MDHEN and CDR2 SYDVKM. V was cut by 6 bases and J by 0 bases, with 11 bases left in between. The CDR3 spans 15 residues. The DNA for the CDR3 is TGTGCCAGCAGAGGGGCAGACGCAACTAATGAAAAACTGTTTTTT. It is translated as CASRGADATNEKLFF.

The chain carries TRBV6-1 and TRBJ1-5; tentative D call: TRBD1 (5 bases). Trimming cost V 10 bases and J 7 bases, with 20 bases left between them. The CDR3 runs to 14 residues. Germline loops: CDR1 MNHNS, CDR2 SASEGT. The CDR3 sequence is CATQTGGKEQPQHF. The DNA of the CDR3 is TGTGCCACCCAAACGGGGGGAAAGGAGCAGCCCCAGCATTTT.

This chain joins TRBV21-1 and TRBJ2-7; the tabulated D call, TRBD2, remains unverified against the DNA. TRBV21-1 is a pseudogene locus. CDR3 length equals 17 residues. The chain's CDR3 is CASSKALLAGGSYEQYF. For the CDR3, the DNA is TGTGCCAGCAGCAAAGCCTTACTAGCGGGAGGGTCCTACGAGCAGTACTTC.

J is TRBJ1-1 and V is TRBV5-6; TRBD1 is a possible D gene (5 bases). Per germline, CDR1 SGHDT and CDR2 YYEEEE. Trimming cost V 0 bases and J 1 base, with 7 bases left between them. There are 14 residues in the CDR3. CDR3 sequence (DNA): TGTGCCAGCAGCTTGGACAGGTCGAACACTGAAGCTTTCTTT. Residues: CASSLDRSNTEAFF.

V gene TRBV7-9 combines with J gene TRBJ1-2; tentatively, D is TRBD1 (5 bases). Looked up from germline, CDR1 is SEHNR and CDR2 is FQNEAQ (reference sequence). The V end lost 7 bases, the J end lost 7 bases, and 19 bases lay between the germline ends. The CDR3 totals 14 residues. DNA of the CDR3: TGTGCCAGCACCCGACCCGCGGGGGAGGGTGGCTACACCTTC. Translated: CASTRPAGEGGYTF.

V gene TRBV4-1 combines with J gene TRBJ2-2; D gene unclear. This CDR3 has 16 residues. The germline V and J ends were trimmed by 1 base and 6 bases, with 15 bases remaining between them. Looked up from germline, CDR1 is MGHRA and CDR2 is YSYEKL. Here the CDR3 DNA reads TGCGCCAGCAGCCAAGCCCCAAGTTTTTCCGCCGGGGAGCTGTTTTTT. Translating it yields CASSQAPSFSAGELFF.

This chain uses TRBV2 with TRBJ1-2, with D unclear. Trimming took off 5 bases at V and 4 bases at J, with 11 bases between the two ends. This CDR3 is 13 amino acids long. CDR1 and CDR2 (germline): SNHLY, FYNNEI. CDR3 region: CASSTGPRYGYTF. In DNA, the CDR3 is TGTGCCAGCAGTACCGGACCGCGCTATGGCTACACCTTC.

V usage is TRBV11-2 and J usage is TRBJ1-5, with no clear D. CDR3 length: 12 amino acids. The germline CDR1 and CDR2 sequences are SGHAT and FQNNGV. Trimming took off 3 bases at V and 6 bases at J, with 6 bases between the two ends. CDR3 bases: TGTGCCAGCAGCTTTTATGGTCAGCCCCAGCATTTT. This gives the protein CASSFYGQPQHF.

The V call is TRBV7-3, the J call TRBJ1-1; D is unclear. Trimming stripped 5 bases from V and 0 bases from J, with 7 bases between. The CDR3 has 13 amino acids. Germline V gene data show CDR1 as SGHTA and CDR2 as FQGTGA. The CDR3 DNA sequence: TGTGCCAGCAGCGATCAGATGAACACTGAAGCTTTCTTT. Translating gives CASSDQMNTEAFF.

The chain recombines TRBV6-6 with TRBJ1-2; no clear D. This CDR3 has 15 residues. Germline-derived CDR1 and CDR2 are MNHNY and SVGAGI (reference sequence). V lost 2 bases to trimming and J lost 4 bases, with 14 bases between them. Here the CDR3 reads CASSYVKGGVYGYTF. The DNA of the CDR3 is TGTGCCAGCAGTTACGTGAAGGGCGGCGTCTATGGCTACACCTTC.

This clone was observed once. This chain links TRBV7-2 with TRBJ1-2; 7 bases are a match to TRBD1. This CDR3 has 15 residues. The V gene end was trimmed by 4 bases and the J gene end by 5 bases; junction bases not matched to a gene: 10. CDR1 SGHTA and CDR2 FQGNSA come from the germline V gene. CDR3 in DNA: TGTGCCAGCAGCTCCCCCTTCGACAGGGTTTATGGCTACACCTTC. It specifies CASSSPFDRVYGYTF.

This chain links TRBV18 with TRBJ2-5, with 9 bases identical to TRBD2. V trimming: 3 bases; J trimming: 4 bases; junction bases outside the gene matches: 6. Germline values: CDR1 KGHSH, CDR2 LQKENI. The CDR3 consists of 15 residues. Here the CDR3 DNA reads TGTGCCAGCTCACCGCCGGGACTAGCCGGAGAGACCCAGTACTTC. Translated: CASSPPGLAGETQYF. Looking up the rest from reference TRBV18 and TRBJ2-5 gives the full variable domain: NAGVMQNPRHLVRRRGQEARLRCSPMKGHSHVYWYRQLPEEGLKFMVYLQKENIIDESGMPKERFSAEFPKEGPSILRIQQVVRGDSAAYFCASSPPGLAGETQYFGPGTRLLVL.

This sequence joins TRBV4-1 and TRBJ2-3; D is ambiguous. Germline V gene data show CDR1 as MGHRA and CDR2 as YSYEKL. This CDR3 spans 15 amino acids. The V and J ends lost 4 bases and 2 bases respectively, with 13 bases between them. This CDR3 is CASSPARLFTDTQYF. The CDR3 DNA follows: TGCGCCAGCAGCCCCGCCCGTCTGTTCACAGATACGCAGTATTTT.

The rearrangement uses TRBV5-5 and TRBJ2-1; no clear D gene. In germline, CDR1 is SGHKS, CDR2 YYEKEE (reference sequence). The V end lost 3 bases, the J end lost 7 bases, and 17 bases lay between the germline ends. The CDR3 runs 15 residues. CDR3 amino acids: CASSWIRLGGNEQFF. The CDR3 DNA sequence: TGTGCCAGCAGCTGGATACGGTTGGGTGGGAATGAGCAGTTCTTC.

This clone has only a few counts. The genes are TRBV5-1 and TRBJ1-2; D gene ambiguous. CDR1 is SGHRS, CDR2 YFSETQ, per germline. V was pared by 5 bases and J by 1 base, with 9 bases between. This CDR3 is built from 13 residues. CDR3 residues: CASRLGSNYGYTF. In DNA form, the CDR3 reads TGCGCCAGCAGGCTCGGCAGTAACTATGGCTACACCTTC.

This chain uses TRBV5-1 with TRBJ2-3; no reliable D call. V lost 4 bases and J lost 3, with 12 bases in between. The CDR3 extends over 14 amino acids. Germline V gives CDR1 SGHRS, CDR2 YFSETQ. CDR3 nucleotide sequence: TGCGCCAGCAGCATAGGGATTAATACAGATACGCAGTATTTT. Its protein is CASSIGINTDTQYF.

The chain is built from TRBV4-2 and TRBJ2-7; maybe TRBD1 (6 bases). V gave up 3 bases and J gave up 2 bases, with 17 bases separating them. This CDR3 spans 16 amino acids. Germline V lookup: CDR1 LGHNA, CDR2 YNFKEQ. DNA of the CDR3: TGTGCCAGCAGCCAGAGGTCGGGACACCAGGCCTACGAGCAGTACTTC. Its protein is CASSQRSGHQAYEQYF.

V and J are TRBV15 and TRBJ1-6, with a tentative D call TRBD1 (5 bases). Trimming shortened V by 6 bases and J by 12 bases, and 18 bases separated the two germline ends. The CDR3 extends over 14 amino acids. Germline lookup yields CDR1 LNHNV and CDR2 YYDKDF (reference sequence). CDR3 sequence (DNA): TGTGCCACCAGTACCGGGACGGGGGGTAGACCCCTCCACTTT. It yields the protein CATSTGTGGRPLHF.

This chain uses TRBV27 with TRBJ1-1; a possible D gene is TRBD1 (6 bases). Trimming pared 5 bases from V and 6 bases from J, leaving 19 bases between. The CDR3 totals 15 residues. CDR1 and CDR2 (germline): MNHEY, SMNVEV (reference sequence). CDR3 DNA sequence: TGTGCCAGCAGTAGAAGGCAGGGGATAATGGCTGAAGCTTTCTTT. Its protein is CASSRRQGIMAEAFF.

V is TRBV6-1 and J is TRBJ2-7; the D gene is possibly TRBD1 (6 bases). Germline assignment: CDR1 MNHNS and CDR2 SASEGT. This CDR3 is built from 14 residues. Trimming took 2 bases from V and 0 from J, leaving 8 bases between them. The CDR3 sequence: CASSEQGSSYEQYF. The CDR3 nucleotides are TGTGCCAGCAGTGAACAGGGGAGCTCCTACGAGCAGTACTTC.

The J gene is TRBJ2-1, the V gene TRBV6-6; 7 bases match TRBD1. Germline V gene lookup returns CDR1 MNHNY and CDR2 SVGAGI (reference sequence). Trimming at V came to 4 bases and at J to 0 bases, leaving 3 bases not matched to a gene. The CDR3 totals 15 residues. This CDR3 is CASSLGTASYNEQFF. The CDR3 DNA sequence: TGTGCCAGCAGTTTAGGGACAGCCTCCTACAATGAGCAGTTCTTC.

The gene calls are TRBV2 and TRBJ1-1, with D perhaps matching TRBD1 (5 bases). The V gene's germline CDR1 is SNHLY and CDR2 FYNNEI. The length of the CDR3 is 13 residues. With 5 bases removed from V and 0 bases from J, the gap between germline ends came to 7 bases. The CDR3 DNA reads as TGTGCCAGCAGTTTAGGGGTGAACACTGAAGCTTTCTTT. Translating gives CASSLGVNTEAFF.

The rearrangement joins TRBV5-6 to TRBJ2-3; 9 bases match TRBD2. The CDR3 is 17 amino acids. J gave up 1 base and V 4 bases, and 10 bases lay outside the gene matches. Germline values: CDR1 SGHDT, CDR2 YYEEEE. For the CDR3, the DNA is TGTGCCAGCAGCAAGGATCCGGGACTAGCCCGCACAGATACGCAGTATTTT. Its protein product is CASSKDPGLARTDTQYF.

V is TRBV28 and J is TRBJ1-4, with D maybe TRBD1 (6 bases). This CDR3 region has 15 residues. V was clipped by 6 bases and J by 7 bases, with 18 bases between them. Germline loops: CDR1 MDHEN, CDR2 SYDVKM. The CDR3 here is CASSLGGAVGEKLFF. Written as DNA, the CDR3 is TGTGCCAGCAGCCTAGGGGGGGCCGTAGGTGAAAAACTGTTTTTT. Together with reference TRBV28 and TRBJ1-4, the CDR3 gives the full variable domain: DVKVTQSSRYLVKRTGEKVFLECVQDMDHENMFWYRQDPGLGLRLIYFSYDVKMKEKGDIPEGYSVSREKKERFSLILESASTNQTSMYLCASSLGGAVGEKLFFGSGTQLSVL.

The chain employs TRBV5-6 and TRBJ2-2; TRBD2 might be the D (5 bases). V lost 0 bases to trimming and J lost 1 base, with 19 bases between them. The CDR3 covers 19 residues. Looked up from germline, CDR1 is SGHDT and CDR2 is YYEEEE. The CDR3 protein is CASSLGGQSDYLNTGELFF. The CDR3 DNA follows: TGTGCCAGCAGCTTGGGAGGCCAGAGCGACTATCTGAACACCGGGGAGCTGTTTTTT.

The rearrangement joins TRBV5-1 to TRBJ1-2; tentatively, D is TRBD1 (5 bases). V was trimmed by 0 bases and J by 5 bases, leaving 8 bases between them. The CDR3 loop spans 13 amino acids. CDR1 is SGHRS and CDR2 is YFSETQ in the germline V gene. As DNA, the CDR3 is TGCGCCAGCAGCTTGGGACAGCTTTATGGCTACACCTTC. It is translated as CASSLGQLYGYTF.

The V and J genes are TRBV5-1 and TRBJ2-2; TRBD1 might be the D (6 bases). Germline V CDR1 and CDR2: SGHRS, YFSETQ. CDR3 size: 18 residues. Deletions cut 0 bases from V and 0 bases from J, with 15 bases between. The CDR3 is CASSLGPLAGANTGELFF. The CDR3, as DNA: TGCGCCAGCAGCTTGGGTCCTTTGGCAGGGGCGAACACCGGGGAGCTGTTTTTT.

This clone was picked up one time. J is TRBJ2-5 and V is TRBV5-1, with 9 bases that match TRBD1. Gene TRBJ2-7 matches the end of the DNA better, so the J call may be wrong. The CDR3 is 17 amino acids. Germline V lookup: CDR1 SGHRS, CDR2 YFSETQ. The CDR3 protein is CASSLDRDRVLAYEQYF. The CDR3 DNA follows: TGCGCCAGCAGCTTGGACCGGGACAGGGTTTTGGCCTACGAGCAGTACTTC.